A single sample is the source of the 20 T cell receptor beta chains below, sequenced in a study of blood T cell repertoires in COVID-19. Sequenced by immunoSEQ multiplex PCR; TCRdb stores in-frame clones only, minus some. The sample includes about 440,000 clones, around 88% of them seen just once. Material for sequencing was peripheral blood. The receptors derive from a woman between 45 and 60 years old with COVID-19, enrolled during active disease.

This chain joins TRBV7-2 and TRBJ2-6; D might be TRBD1 (7 bases). CDR1 and CDR2 from the germline V gene are SGHTA and FQGNSA. This CDR3 is built from 17 residues. Trimming stripped 2 bases from V and 2 bases from J, with 13 bases between. The CDR3 nucleotides are TGTGCCAGCAGCTTAATTGGAGGGGGCGCTGGGGCCAACGTCCTGACTTTC. Translated: CASSLIGGGAGANVLTF.

The J gene is TRBJ1-4, the V gene TRBV30, with TRBD1 matching 7 bases. CDR1 is GTSNPN and CDR2 is SVGIG in the germline V gene (reference sequence). This CDR3 has 16 amino acids. J lost 0 bases, V lost 3 bases, and 7 bases had no gene match. CDR3 bases: TGTGCCTGGAGCGCCGGGACAGCGACAACTAATGAAAAACTGTTTTTT. This sequence encodes CAWSAGTATTNEKLFF.

The chain couples TRBV19 to TRBJ2-2, with TRBD1 as a possible D gene (5 bases). Trimming shortened V by 3 bases and J by 6 bases, and 14 bases separated the two germline ends. This CDR3 has 15 amino acids. Germline V gives CDR1 LNHDA, CDR2 SQIVND (reference sequence). CDR3 in DNA: TGTGCCAGTAGTATGATAGGGGAAGAGGCCGGGGAGCTGTTTTTT. Its translation is CASSMIGEEAGELFF.

The chain employs TRBV10-2 and TRBJ1-1; TRBD1 matches 8 bases. Trimming removed 3 bases from V and 4 bases from J; junction bases left unmatched: 4. This CDR3 is built from 14 residues. Germline lookup yields CDR1 WSHSY and CDR2 SAAADI. The CDR3 reads CASSDPGGPTEAFF. For the CDR3, the DNA is TGCGCCAGCAGTGACCCAGGGGGCCCCACTGAAGCTTTCTTT.

This clone was counted a few times. The chain employs TRBV3-1 (or the pseudogene TRBV3-2) and TRBJ2-3; 8 positions match TRBD1. The V segment lost 4 bases and the J segment 6 bases; nucleotides outside the gene matches: 3. CDR1 LGHDT and CDR2 YNNKEL come from the germline V gene (reference sequence). The CDR3 has 13 residues. The CDR3 loop is CASSLYRGDTQYF. In nucleotides, the CDR3 is TGTGCCAGCAGCCTCTACAGGGGGGATACGCAGTATTTT.

This chain uses TRBV7-2 with TRBJ1-1, with 7 bases fitting TRBD1. Per germline, CDR1 SGHTA and CDR2 FQGNSA. This CDR3 is 15 amino acids long. J was trimmed by 4 bases and V by 4 bases; bases with no gene match: 9. Here the CDR3 DNA reads TGTGCCAGCAGCTCGAGGGGCCCAGGGGGCACTGAAGCTTTCTTT. It encodes CASSSRGPGGTEAFF.

This clone has just a few counts. This chain joins TRBV30 and TRBJ1-5; D is ambiguous. CDR1 is GTSNPN, CDR2 SVGIG, per germline (reference sequence). Trimming shortened V by 2 bases and J by 4 bases, and 9 bases separated the two germline ends. This CDR3 region has 13 residues. In DNA, the CDR3 is TGTGCCTGGAGTCCCGGAGTAAATCAGCCCCAGCATTTT. It codes for CAWSPGVNQPQHF.

This chain uses TRBV5-5 with TRBJ2-3, with D possibly matching TRBD1 (6 bases). The CDR3 sequence is 16 residues long. In germline, CDR1 is SGHKS, CDR2 YYEKEE (reference sequence). The V gene lost 2 bases and the J gene lost 3 bases, with 16 bases spanning the gap. The CDR3, as DNA: TGTGCCAGCAGCTTAAACCTCCGTACAGGGACAGATACGCAGTATTTT. Amino acids: CASSLNLRTGTDTQYF.

The V gene is TRBV4-1, the J gene TRBJ2-7; maybe TRBD1 (7 bases). Trimming stripped 4 bases from V and 9 bases from J, with 13 bases between. This CDR3 has 12 residues. Germline CDR1 is MGHRA and CDR2 is YSYEKL. The CDR3 sequence is CASSPGGGVQYF. The DNA of the CDR3 is TGCGCCAGCAGCCCTGGAGGGGGCGTGCAGTACTTC.

J is TRBJ1-1 and V is TRBV6-2 or TRBV6-3; D is uncertain. The CDR3 extends over 12 amino acids. V was shortened by 6 bases and J by 6 bases, with 11 bases between the two germline ends. Germline CDR1 MNHEY, CDR2 SVGEGT. The CDR3 protein is CASSRPGSEAFF. The CDR3 bases are TGTGCCAGCAGCAGACCCGGGTCTGAAGCTTTCTTT.

The V gene is TRBV9, the J gene TRBJ1-1; D possibly corresponds to TRBD1 (6 bases). CDR1 SGDLS and CDR2 YYNGEE come from the germline V gene. The CDR3 is 14 residues long. V was trimmed by 4 bases and J by 4 bases, leaving 14 bases between them. The CDR3 reads CASSPEGGITEAFF. In nucleotides, the CDR3 is TGTGCCAGCAGCCCCGAAGGGGGTATCACTGAAGCTTTCTTT.

The chain combines TRBV6-6 with TRBJ1-3; TRBD1 matches at 7 bases. Germline lookup yields CDR1 MNHNY and CDR2 SVGAGI (reference sequence). J gave up 9 bases and V 6 bases, and 5 bases lay outside the gene matches. This CDR3 has 12 amino acids. The CDR3 loop reads CASSPTGSTIYF. The CDR3 DNA sequence: TGTGCCAGCAGCCCGACAGGGTCCACCATATATTTT.

This chain connects TRBV28 to TRBJ1-5; weak D call: TRBD1 (5 bases). The CDR3 sequence is 16 residues long. Trimming removed 4 bases at V and 3 bases at J, with 16 bases between. CDR1 is MDHEN, CDR2 SYDVKM, per germline. The chain's CDR3 is CASSSVGRGPNQPQHF. The CDR3 DNA reads TGTGCCAGCAGTTCGGTGGGTAGGGGCCCCAATCAGCCCCAGCATTTT.

V usage is TRBV7-9 and J usage is TRBJ1-2; maybe TRBD1 (5 bases). This CDR3 region has 16 residues. V was cut by 5 bases and J by 5 bases, with 21 bases left in between. Germline lookup yields CDR1 SEHNR and CDR2 FQNEAQ (reference sequence). This chain's CDR3 is CASSPPVGQGTYGYTF. The CDR3 DNA follows: TGTGCCAGCAGCCCCCCGGTGGGGCAGGGAACGTATGGCTACACCTTC.

The gene calls are TRBV19 and TRBJ1-1; 8 positions agree with TRBD1. The CDR3 is made up of 14 amino acids. The junction had 9 bases not matched to a gene; V was cut back by 6 bases and J by 6 bases. In germline, CDR1 is LNHDA, CDR2 SQIVND (reference sequence). Here the CDR3 reads CASRLQGGSAEAFF. CDR3 bases: TGTGCCAGTAGGTTACAGGGGGGGAGCGCTGAAGCTTTCTTT.

Comment on this clone: Other DNA sequences in the same sample also yield this CDR3. The rearrangement links TRBV30 to TRBJ2-7; D is unresolved. The V gene lost 0 bases and the J gene lost 3 bases, with 6 bases spanning the gap. This CDR3 has 12 amino acids. Looked up from germline, CDR1 is GTSNPN and CDR2 is SVGIG (reference sequence). The CDR3 protein is CAWSVHSYEQYF. As DNA, the CDR3 is TGTGCCTGGAGTGTACACAGCTACGAGCAGTACTTC.

The chain carries TRBV4-2 and TRBJ1-2; D is unclear. The CDR3 spans 15 residues. Trimming cost V 2 bases and J 7 bases, with 17 bases left between them. Looked up from germline, CDR1 is LGHNA and CDR2 is YNFKEQ. The CDR3 spells CASSQSVGQVVGYTF. CDR3 in DNA: TGTGCCAGCAGCCAATCCGTTGGGCAGGTGGTTGGCTACACCTTC.

The chain carries TRBV5-1 and TRBJ1-5; D gene unclear. Germline CDR1 is SGHRS and CDR2 is YFSETQ. The CDR3 loop spans 13 amino acids. V shed 4 bases and J shed 7 bases, with 12 bases lying between them. Here the CDR3 reads CASSPWPSQPQHF. CDR3 nucleotides: TGCGCCAGCAGCCCGTGGCCTTCCCAGCCCCAGCATTTT.

The chain combines TRBV5-6 with TRBJ2-7, with TRBD1 matching over 8 bases. Germline V gene data show CDR1 as SGHDT and CDR2 as YYEEEE. CDR3 length equals 15 residues. Trimming cost V 2 bases and J 2 bases; bases outside gene matches: 6. The CDR3 sequence: CASSFRQGMAYEQYF. For the CDR3, the DNA is TGTGCCAGCAGCTTCAGACAGGGGATGGCCTACGAGCAGTACTTC.

The V gene is TRBV7-6, the J gene TRBJ2-1; TRBD2 matches 11 bases. The CDR3 is made up of 15 amino acids. The V segment lost 3 bases and the J segment 7 bases; nucleotides outside the gene matches: 5. The germline V gene encodes CDR1 SGHVS and CDR2 FNYEAQ. For the CDR3, the DNA is TGTGCCAGCAGCTTTAGCGGGGGGGCTGGGAATGAGCAGTTCTTC. Translated, it gives CASSFSGGAGNEQFF.